The entry that follows covers one TCR beta chain sequence. Its specificity is not known. The sample originates from a study of cytomegalovirus exposure and HLA in healthy donors. Overall study context: Researchers found that less than 90% of 350 to 500 genotyped donors fell within the Caucasian-associated ancestry cluster. General study results and limits: A later analysis linked a missense DCLRE1C variant to TCR beta V- and J-gene trimming.

All donors participated as healthy donors of bone marrow. The CDR3 runs to 13 residues. Germline assignment: CDR1 MNHEY and CDR2 SVGAGI. Trimming took 10 bases from V and 0 from J, leaving 7 bases between them. It was with 60 Vbeta and 13 Jbeta primers that the PCR ran. The authors' processing: An analysis that came later counted 70 million to 100 million unique TCR beta chains, around 10 million shared. TCRdb keeps only in-frame clones here, not all; method: immunoSEQ multiplex PCR. From that table come the V and J calls and clone size; the DNA was used to work out D and trimming. This table has 210,000 or so clones, about 79% appearing once.

Material for sequencing was PBMCs. This sequence was found in a man between 18 and 29 years old in good health and CMV-seronegative. V is TRBV6-5 and J is TRBJ2-6; no definite D call. The chain's CDR3 is CATTNSGANVLTF. The CDR3 nucleotides are TGTGCCACTACTAACTCTGGGGCCAACGTCCTGACTTTC.